A selection of T cell receptor beta chains follows, all from one sample in a study. TCRdb reanalysed the 5' RACE reads using MiXCR and keeps one entry per CDR3 protein. This sample carries approximately 23,000 distinct CDR3 sequences, 30% of them seen once, and the ten largest clones take less than 2.5%. Sequences were obtained from tumor-infiltrating naive CD4+ T cells sorted from the breast tumor. These receptors were taken from a female donor with breast cancer. CDR3s include the opening cysteine and the closing phenylalanine or tryptophan. D genes are given only for firm matches. The size of a clone is reported for some rows only, either as once, few or many, or as a class for expanded clones.

>.|TRBV6-5|TRBD2|TRBJ2-1
CASKELLAGGKNEQFF
TGTGCCAGCAAAGAACTTCTAGCGGGAGGAAAGAATGAGCAGTTCTTC
>.|TRBV5-1|.|TRBJ2-1
CASSLAGYGLAYNEQFF
TGCGCCAGCAGCTTGGCAGGATACGGACTGGCATACAATGAGCAGTTCTTC
>many|TRBV18|.|TRBJ2-2
CASSPPNTGELFF
TGTGCCAGCTCACCTCCGAACACCGGGGAGCTGTTTTTT
>few|TRBV9|TRBD2|TRBJ2-1
CASSVSREVGSYNEQFF
TGTGCCAGCAGCGTAAGTCGGGAGGTCGGCTCCTACAATGAGCAGTTCTTC
>.|TRBV7-6|.|TRBJ2-2
CASSSGVVREAGELFF
TGTGCCAGCAGCTCCGGGGTGGTGCGGGAAGCCGGGGAGCTGTTTTTT
>medium-sized|TRBV5-1|.|TRBJ1-2
CASSLEQGKNYGYTF
TGCGCCAGCAGCTTGGAACAGGGCAAGAACTATGGCTACACCTTC
>many|TRBV20-1|.|TRBJ1-1
CSARLNTEAFF
TGCAGTGCCAGGTTGAACACTGAAGCTTTCTTT
>.|TRBV5-1|.|TRBJ2-3
CASSLEANTQYF
TGCGCCAGCAGCTTGGAAGCAAATACGCAGTATTTT
>few|TRBV30|.|TRBJ2-7
CAWKAGNLGYEQYF
TGTGCCTGGAAGGCAGGGAACTTAGGCTACGAGCAGTACTTC
>.|TRBV5-1|.|TRBJ1-1
CASSLSWNTEAFF
TGCGCCAGCAGCTTGTCGTGGAACACTGAAGCTTTCTTT
>.|TRBV5-1|.|TRBJ2-5
CASSLNRGQETQYF
TGCGCCAGCAGCTTGAATAGGGGCCAAGAGACCCAGTACTTC
>few|TRBV4-1|.|TRBJ2-7
CASSQDGLSAYEQYF
TGCGCCAGCAGCCAAGATGGCCTCTCTGCCTACGAGCAGTACTTC
>.|TRBV6-6|.|TRBJ1-2
CASSYTGTVDGYTF
TGTGCCAGCAGTTACACCGGGACGGTTGATGGCTACACCTTC
>.|TRBV12-3/TRBV12-4|TRBD1|TRBJ1-1
CASAVSRGGTEAIF
TGTGCCAGCGCAGTCTCCAGGGGGGGAACTGAAGCTATCTTT
>few|TRBV5-4|TRBD2|TRBJ2-1
CASSSPPSGINNEQFF
TGTGCCAGCAGCTCCCCCCCTAGCGGGATTAACAATGAGCAGTTCTTC
>few|TRBV18|.|TRBJ2-2
CASSPQYGLNTGELFF
TGTGCCAGCTCACCACAATACGGATTAAACACCGGGGAGCTGTTTTTT
>many|TRBV4-1|.|TRBJ2-3
CASSQDSGFGGTDTQYF
TGCGCCAGCAGCCAAGATTCTGGGTTTGGTGGCACAGATACGCAGTATTTT
>.|TRBV16|.|TRBJ1-5
CASSQLSRESQPQHF
TGTGCCAGCAGCCAATTGAGCAGGGAATCTCAGCCCCAGCATTTT
>.|TRBV7-8|.|TRBJ2-1
CASSREWAYSEQFF
TGTGCCAGCAGCCGGGAGTGGGCCTACAGTGAGCAGTTCTTC
>medium-sized|TRBV28|.|TRBJ2-7
CASSPPSDYYYEQYF
TGTGCCAGCAGTCCCCCTAGCGATTACTACTACGAGCAGTACTTC
>many|TRBV5-1|TRBD2|TRBJ2-7
CASSPGTSVSYEQYF
TGCGCCAGCAGCCCCGGGACTAGCGTTTCCTACGAGCAGTACTTC
>few|TRBV7-9|TRBD2|TRBJ2-1
CASSPLAGSRYNEQFF
TGTGCCAGCAGCCCACTAGCGGGGTCAAGGTACAATGAGCAGTTCTTC
>.|TRBV29-1|.|TRBJ1-1
CSVDRSGHEAFF
TGCAGCGTTGATCGGTCAGGGCATGAAGCTTTCTTT
>many|TRBV7-2|TRBD1|TRBJ2-7
CASSLGDRGYEQYF
TGTGCCAGCAGCTTAGGGGACAGGGGCTACGAGCAGTACTTC
>.|TRBV7-9|TRBD1|TRBJ2-7
CASSIGTGAMYEQYF
TGTGCCAGCAGCATTGGGACAGGAGCCATGTACGAGCAGTACTTC
>.|TRBV5-5|TRBD2|TRBJ2-1
CASRLSGRVYNEQFF
TGTGCCAGCAGACTGAGCGGGAGGGTCTACAATGAGCAGTTCTTC
>many|TRBV7-8|TRBD1|TRBJ1-1
CASSPRTGLNTEAFF
TGTGCCAGCAGCCCCCGGACAGGGCTGAACACTGAAGCTTTCTTT
>.|TRBV5-1|.|TRBJ2-3
CASSLGHRDGSTDTQYF
TGCGCCAGCAGCTTGGGACACAGGGATGGTAGCACAGATACGCAGTATTTT
>few|TRBV28|TRBD1|TRBJ2-7
CASSDPGQAQNEQYF
TGTGCCAGCAGTGACCCGGGACAGGCCCAGAACGAGCAGTACTTC
>many|TRBV6-5|TRBD1|TRBJ1-1
CASRTEDRGVVTEAFF
TGTGCCAGCAGGACCGAGGACAGGGGGGTAGTCACTGAAGCTTTCTTT
>many|TRBV5-1|TRBD1|TRBJ1-1
CASSPDRVAEAFF
TGCGCCAGCAGCCCCGACAGGGTCGCTGAAGCTTTCTTT
>few|TRBV4-1|.|TRBJ2-1
CASSQDLTYNEQFF
TGCGCCAGCAGCCAAGATCTGACCTACAATGAGCAGTTCTTC
>many|TRBV7-9|TRBD1|TRBJ1-4
CASSLRTGSNEKLFF
TGTGCCAGCAGCTTACGGACAGGGTCTAATGAAAAACTGTTTTTT
>medium-sized|TRBV29-1|.|TRBJ1-1
CSAAPGGNTEAFF
TGCAGCGCAGCCCCGGGGGGGAACACTGAAGCTTTCTTT
>medium-sized|TRBV9|.|TRBJ1-5
CASSEDGVNQPQHF
TGTGCCAGCAGCGAGGACGGAGTCAATCAGCCCCAGCATTTT
>many|TRBV7-9|TRBD2|TRBJ2-1
CASSLGLAGSLRSYNEQFF
TGTGCCAGCAGCCTTGGACTAGCGGGTTCGTTGAGGTCCTACAATGAGCAGTTCTTC
>few|TRBV6-6|TRBD2|TRBJ2-1
CASSYSGRYNEQFF
TGTGCCAGCAGTTACTCCGGGAGGTACAATGAGCAGTTCTTC
>many|TRBV29-1|.|TRBJ1-4
CSVETGEKLFF
TGCAGCGTTGAAACCGGGGAAAAACTGTTTTTT
>few|TRBV11-2|TRBD2|TRBJ2-1
CASSRDPGLLNEQFF
TGTGCCAGCAGCCGTGATCCGGGACTACTCAATGAGCAGTTCTTC
>medium-sized|TRBV12-3/TRBV12-4|.|TRBJ2-7
CASSLMGNSYEQYF
TGTGCCAGCAGTTTGATGGGGAACTCCTACGAGCAGTACTTC
>.|TRBV3-1|.|TRBJ1-5
CASSQEGRANQPQHF
TGTGCCAGCAGCCAAGAGGGAAGGGCTAATCAGCCCCAGCATTTT
>once|TRBV7-9|.|TRBJ2-7
CASSLSRVTRFYEQYF
TGTGCCAGCAGCTTAAGTCGCGTGACGCGGTTCTACGAGCAGTACTTC
>.|TRBV4-1|.|TRBJ2-7
CASSQGGVGVSYEQYF
TGCGCCAGCAGTCAAGGGGGAGTTGGAGTCTCCTACGAGCAGTACTTC
>.|TRBV3-1|.|TRBJ1-3
CASSPAAIRSGNTIYF
TGTGCCAGCAGCCCCGCGGCGATCCGCTCTGGAAACACCATATATTTT
>.|TRBV9|TRBD2|TRBJ2-7
CASSIGLAVSYEQYF
TGTGCCAGCAGCATCGGACTAGCGGTCTCCTACGAGCAGTACTTC
>.|TRBV12-3/TRBV12-4|.|TRBJ1-4
CASSFVGVGEKLFF
TGTGCCAGCAGTTTCGTGGGGGTTGGAGAAAAACTGTTTTTT
>.|TRBV6-5|.|TRBJ2-4
CASSPGGQNLLVDVQYF
TGTGCCAGCAGTCCGGGTGGACAGAATCTACTGGTGGACGTTCAGTACTTC
>many|TRBV12-3/TRBV12-4|TRBD1|TRBJ2-7
CASSSPGQGGYEQYF
TGTGCCAGCAGTTCCCCGGGACAGGGAGGCTACGAGCAGTACTTC
>.|TRBV4-1|.|TRBJ2-5
CASSQGAGETQYF
TGCGCCAGCAGCCAAGGGGCAGGAGAGACCCAGTACTTC